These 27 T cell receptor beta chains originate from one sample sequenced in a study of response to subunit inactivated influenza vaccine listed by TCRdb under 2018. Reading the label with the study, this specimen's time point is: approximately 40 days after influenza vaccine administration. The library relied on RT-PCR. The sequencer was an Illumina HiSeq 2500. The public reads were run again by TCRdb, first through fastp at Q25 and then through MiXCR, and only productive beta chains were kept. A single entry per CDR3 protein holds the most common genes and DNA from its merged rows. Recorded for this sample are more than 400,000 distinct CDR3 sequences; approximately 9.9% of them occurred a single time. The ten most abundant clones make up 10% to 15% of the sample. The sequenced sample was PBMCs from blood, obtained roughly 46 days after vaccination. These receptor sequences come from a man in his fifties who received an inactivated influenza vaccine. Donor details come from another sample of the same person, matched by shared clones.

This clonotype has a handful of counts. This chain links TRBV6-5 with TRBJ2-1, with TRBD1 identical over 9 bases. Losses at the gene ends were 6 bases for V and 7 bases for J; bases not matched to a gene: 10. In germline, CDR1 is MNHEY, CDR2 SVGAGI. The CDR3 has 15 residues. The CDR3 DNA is TGTGCCAGCAGGCTACTCCAGACAGGGGGAAATGAGCAGTTCTTC. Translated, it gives CASRLLQTGGNEQFF.

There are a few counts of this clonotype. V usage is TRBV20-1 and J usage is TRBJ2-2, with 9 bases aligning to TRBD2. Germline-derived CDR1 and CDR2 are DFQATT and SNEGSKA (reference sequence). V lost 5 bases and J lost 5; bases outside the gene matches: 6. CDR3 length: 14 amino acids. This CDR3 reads CSASGTSITGELFF. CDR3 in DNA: TGCAGTGCTTCCGGGACTAGCATAACCGGGGAGCTGTTTTTT.

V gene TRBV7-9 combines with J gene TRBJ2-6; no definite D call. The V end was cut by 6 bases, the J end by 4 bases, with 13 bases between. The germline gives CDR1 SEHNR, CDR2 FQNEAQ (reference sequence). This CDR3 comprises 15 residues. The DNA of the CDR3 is TGTGCCAGCAGATCGGAGTATCTGGGGGCCAACGTCCTGACTTTC. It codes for CASRSEYLGANVLTF.

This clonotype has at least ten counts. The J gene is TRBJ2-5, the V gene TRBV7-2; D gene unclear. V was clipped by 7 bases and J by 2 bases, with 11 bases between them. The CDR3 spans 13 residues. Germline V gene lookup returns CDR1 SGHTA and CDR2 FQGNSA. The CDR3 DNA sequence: TGTGCCAGCACGAAGGGCCGTCAAGAGACCCAGTACTTC. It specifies CASTKGRQETQYF.

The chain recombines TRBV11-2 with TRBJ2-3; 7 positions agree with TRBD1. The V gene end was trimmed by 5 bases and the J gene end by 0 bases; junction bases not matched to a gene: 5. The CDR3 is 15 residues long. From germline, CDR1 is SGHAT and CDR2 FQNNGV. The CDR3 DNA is TGTGCCAGCAGCCTTCAGACAGGGAGCACAGATACGCAGTATTTT. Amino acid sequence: CASSLQTGSTDTQYF.

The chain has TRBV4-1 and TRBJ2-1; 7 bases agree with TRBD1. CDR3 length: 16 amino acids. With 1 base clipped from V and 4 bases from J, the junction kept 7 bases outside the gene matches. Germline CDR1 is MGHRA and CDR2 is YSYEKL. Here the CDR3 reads CASSQGDRVGYNEQFF. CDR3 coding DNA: TGCGCCAGCAGCCAAGGAGACAGGGTGGGATACAATGAGCAGTTCTTC.

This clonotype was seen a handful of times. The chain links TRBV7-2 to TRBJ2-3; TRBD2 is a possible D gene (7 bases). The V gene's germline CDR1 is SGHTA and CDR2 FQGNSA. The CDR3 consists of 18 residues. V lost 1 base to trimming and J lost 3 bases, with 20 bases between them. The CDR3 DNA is TGTGCCAGCAGCTTAGGGCGTTGGGGGGGGCAGGGGACAGATACGCAGTATTTT. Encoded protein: CASSLGRWGGQGTDTQYF.

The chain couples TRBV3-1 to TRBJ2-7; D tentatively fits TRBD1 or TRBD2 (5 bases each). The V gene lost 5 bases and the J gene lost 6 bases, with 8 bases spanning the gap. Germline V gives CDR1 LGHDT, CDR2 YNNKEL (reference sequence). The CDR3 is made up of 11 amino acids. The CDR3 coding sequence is TGTGCCAGCAGCAAAGGGACCGAGCAGTACTTC. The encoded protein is CASSKGTEQYF.

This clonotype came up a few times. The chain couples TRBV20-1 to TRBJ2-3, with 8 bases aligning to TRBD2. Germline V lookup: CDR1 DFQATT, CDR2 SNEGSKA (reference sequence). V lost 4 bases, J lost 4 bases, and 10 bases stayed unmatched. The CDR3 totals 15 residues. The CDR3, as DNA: TGCAGTGCTACCCCCCCCAGCGGGGGCCCAGATACGCAGTATTTT. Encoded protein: CSATPPSGGPDTQYF.

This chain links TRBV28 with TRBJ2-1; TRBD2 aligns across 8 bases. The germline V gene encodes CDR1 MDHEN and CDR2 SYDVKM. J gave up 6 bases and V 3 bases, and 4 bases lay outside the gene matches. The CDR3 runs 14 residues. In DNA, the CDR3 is TGTGCCAGCAGTTTTAATCGGGGGGGCAATGAGCAGTTCTTC. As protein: CASSFNRGGNEQFF.

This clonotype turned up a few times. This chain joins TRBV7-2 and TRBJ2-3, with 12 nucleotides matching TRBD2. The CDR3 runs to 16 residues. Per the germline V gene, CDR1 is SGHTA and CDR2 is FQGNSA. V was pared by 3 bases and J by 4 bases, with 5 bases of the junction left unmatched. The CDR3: CASSFQTSGRSDTQYF. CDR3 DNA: TGTGCCAGCAGCTTTCAGACTAGCGGGAGATCAGATACGCAGTATTTT. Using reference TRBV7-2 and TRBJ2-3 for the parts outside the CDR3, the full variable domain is GAGVSQSPSNKVTEKGKDVELRCDPISGHTALYWYRQSLGQGLEFLIYFQGNSAPDKSGLPSDRFSAERTGGSVSTLTIQRTQQEDSAVYLCASSFQTSGRSDTQYFGPGTRLTVL.

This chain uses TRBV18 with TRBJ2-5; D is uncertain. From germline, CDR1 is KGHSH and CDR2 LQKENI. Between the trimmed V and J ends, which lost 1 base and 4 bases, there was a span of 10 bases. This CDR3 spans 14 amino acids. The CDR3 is CASSPLSVPETQYF. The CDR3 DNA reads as TGTGCCAGCTCACCACTTTCGGTGCCAGAGACCCAGTACTTC.

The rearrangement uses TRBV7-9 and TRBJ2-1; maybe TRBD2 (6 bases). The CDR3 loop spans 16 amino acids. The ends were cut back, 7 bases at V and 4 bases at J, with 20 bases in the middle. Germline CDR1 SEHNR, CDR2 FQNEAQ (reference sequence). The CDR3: CASTPRPSSGYNEQFF. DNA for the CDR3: TGTGCCAGCACCCCGCGGCCGAGTAGCGGATACAATGAGCAGTTCTTC.

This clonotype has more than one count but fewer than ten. CDR3 bases: TGCGCCAGCAGCTTGGAGGGGGCGGCGGAAGCTTTCTTT. It codes for CASSLEGAAEAFF. The chain couples TRBV5-1 to TRBJ1-1, with 7 bases fitting TRBD1. J was trimmed by 8 bases and V by 0 bases; bases with no gene match: 4. This CDR3 has 13 amino acids. From germline, CDR1 is SGHRS and CDR2 YFSETQ.

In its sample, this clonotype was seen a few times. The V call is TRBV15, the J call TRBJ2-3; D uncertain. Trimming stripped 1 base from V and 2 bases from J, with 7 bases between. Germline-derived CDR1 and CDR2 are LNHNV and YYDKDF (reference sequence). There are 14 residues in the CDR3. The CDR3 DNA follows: TGTGCCACCAGCAGAGTAACTATCACAGATACGCAGTATTTT. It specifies CATSRVTITDTQYF.

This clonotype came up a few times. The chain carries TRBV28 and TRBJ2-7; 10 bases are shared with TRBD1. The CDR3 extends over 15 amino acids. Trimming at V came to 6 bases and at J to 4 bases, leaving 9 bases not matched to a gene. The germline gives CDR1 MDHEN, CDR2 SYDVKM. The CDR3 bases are TGTGCCAGCAGCGCATACCAGGACAGGGGGTACGAGCAGTACTTC. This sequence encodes CASSAYQDRGYEQYF.

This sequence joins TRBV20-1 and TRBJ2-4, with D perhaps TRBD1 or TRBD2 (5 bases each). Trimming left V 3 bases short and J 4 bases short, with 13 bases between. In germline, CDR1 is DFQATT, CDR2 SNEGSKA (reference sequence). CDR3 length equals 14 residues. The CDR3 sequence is CSASGARGKNIQYF. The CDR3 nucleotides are TGCAGTGCTAGCGGGGCCCGAGGAAAAAACATTCAGTACTTC.

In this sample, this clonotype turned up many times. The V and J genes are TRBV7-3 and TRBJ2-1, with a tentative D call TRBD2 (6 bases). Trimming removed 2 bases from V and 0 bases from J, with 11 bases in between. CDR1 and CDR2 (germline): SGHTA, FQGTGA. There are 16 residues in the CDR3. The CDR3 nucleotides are TGTGCCAGCAGCTTAGAAGCGGGTCACTCCTACAATGAGCAGTTCTTC. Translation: CASSLEAGHSYNEQFF.

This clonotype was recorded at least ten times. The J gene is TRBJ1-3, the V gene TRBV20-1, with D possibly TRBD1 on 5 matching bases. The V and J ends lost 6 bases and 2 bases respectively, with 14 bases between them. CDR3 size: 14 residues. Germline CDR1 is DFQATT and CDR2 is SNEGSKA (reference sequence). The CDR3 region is CSAPSGTAGNTIYF. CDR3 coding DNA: TGCAGTGCGCCTTCCGGGACGGCTGGAAACACCATATATTTT.

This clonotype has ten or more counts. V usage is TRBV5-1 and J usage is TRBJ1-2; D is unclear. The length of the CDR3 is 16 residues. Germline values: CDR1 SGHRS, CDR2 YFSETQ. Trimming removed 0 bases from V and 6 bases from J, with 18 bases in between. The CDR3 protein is CASSLGWVGLPDGYTF. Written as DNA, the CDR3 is TGCGCCAGCAGCTTGGGTTGGGTAGGGCTGCCCGATGGCTACACCTTC.

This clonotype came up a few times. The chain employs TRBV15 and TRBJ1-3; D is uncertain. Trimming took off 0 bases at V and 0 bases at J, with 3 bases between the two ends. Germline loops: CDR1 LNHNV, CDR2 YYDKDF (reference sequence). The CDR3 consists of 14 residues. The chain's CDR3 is CATSRDGSGNTIYF. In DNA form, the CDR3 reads TGTGCCACCAGCAGAGACGGCTCTGGAAACACCATATATTTT.

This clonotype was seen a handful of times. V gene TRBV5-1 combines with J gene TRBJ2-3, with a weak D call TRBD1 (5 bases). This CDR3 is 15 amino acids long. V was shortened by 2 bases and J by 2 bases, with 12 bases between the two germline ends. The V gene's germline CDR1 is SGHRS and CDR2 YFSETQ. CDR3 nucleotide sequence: TGCGCCAGCAGCTTATCTCTCAGGGTCACAGATACGCAGTATTTT. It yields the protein CASSLSLRVTDTQYF.

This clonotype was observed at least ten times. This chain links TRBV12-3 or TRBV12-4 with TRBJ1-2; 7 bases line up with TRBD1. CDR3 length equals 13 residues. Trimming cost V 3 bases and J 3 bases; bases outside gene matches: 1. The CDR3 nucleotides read TGTGCCAGCAGTTTCCAGGGGGACTATGGCTACACCTTC. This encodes CASSFQGDYGYTF.

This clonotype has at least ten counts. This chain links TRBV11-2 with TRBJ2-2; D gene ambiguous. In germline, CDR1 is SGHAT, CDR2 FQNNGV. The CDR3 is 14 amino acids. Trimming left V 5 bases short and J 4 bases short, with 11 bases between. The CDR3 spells CASSVKIATGELFF. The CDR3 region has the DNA TGTGCCAGCAGCGTAAAAATTGCCACCGGGGAGCTGTTTTTT.

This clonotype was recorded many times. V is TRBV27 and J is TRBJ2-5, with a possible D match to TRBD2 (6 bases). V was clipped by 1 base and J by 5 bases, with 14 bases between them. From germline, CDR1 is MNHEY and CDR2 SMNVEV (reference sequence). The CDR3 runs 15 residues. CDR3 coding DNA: TGTGCCAGCAGTTTATACGCGGGAAACGCCGAGACCCAGTACTTC. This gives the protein CASSLYAGNAETQYF.

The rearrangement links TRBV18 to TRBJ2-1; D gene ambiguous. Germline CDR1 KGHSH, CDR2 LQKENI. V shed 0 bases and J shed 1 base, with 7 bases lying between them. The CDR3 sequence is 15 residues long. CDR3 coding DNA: TGTGCCAGCTCACCACCAGTCGGATCCTACAATGAGCAGTTCTTC. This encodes CASSPPVGSYNEQFF. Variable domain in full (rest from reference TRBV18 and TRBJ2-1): NAGVMQNPRHLVRRRGQEARLRCSPMKGHSHVYWYRQLPEEGLKFMVYLQKENIIDESGMPKERFSAEFPKEGPSILRIQQVVRGDSAAYFCASSPPVGSYNEQFFGPGTRLTVL.

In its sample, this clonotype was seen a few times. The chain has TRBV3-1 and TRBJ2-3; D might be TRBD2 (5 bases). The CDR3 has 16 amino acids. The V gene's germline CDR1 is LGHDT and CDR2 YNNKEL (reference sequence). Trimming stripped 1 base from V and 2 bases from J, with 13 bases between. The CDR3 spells CASSQGGRRATDTQYF. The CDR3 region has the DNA TGTGCCAGCAGCCAAGGCGGACGGCGGGCCACAGATACGCAGTATTTT.